These 20 T cell receptor beta chains were all obtained from the same sample, sequenced in a study of metastatic and nonmetastatic thyroid tumors. Patients had received no treatment of any kind before thyroid surgery. TCRdb re-clonotyped the PCR reads through MiXCR. The data hold over 25,000 clones, with about 15% observed a single time. The sample consisted of blood. The receptors derive from a female donor with papillary thyroid cancer or a benign thyroid nodule (not recorded which). Some clones in this sample may be carry-over from other donors' samples.

This clone was seen many times. This sequence joins TRBV27 and TRBJ1-1; 7 bases agree with TRBD1. CDR1 and CDR2 from the germline V gene are MNHEY and SMNVEV (reference sequence). V was pared by 3 bases and J by 8 bases, with 6 bases of the junction left unmatched. The CDR3 is 13 residues long. CDR3 sequence (DNA): TGTGCCAGCAGTTTGTCGACAGGGCTGGAAGCTTTCTTT. Protein sequence: CASSLSTGLEAFF.

This clone is medium-sized in the sample. The chain recombines TRBV6-1 with TRBJ2-7; 7 nucleotides align to TRBD1. The J segment lost 4 bases and the V segment lost 6 bases, leaving 9 bases of the junction unmatched. CDR1 and CDR2 from the germline V gene are MNHNS and SASEGT. This CDR3 has 14 residues. The CDR3 is CASRRTTGDYEQYF. Written as DNA, the CDR3 is TGTGCCAGCAGACGCACTACAGGGGATTACGAGCAGTACTTC.

A few counts support this clone. The chain links TRBV6-1 to TRBJ2-7; 10 bases align to TRBD1. V was clipped by 1 base and J by 0 bases; unmatched bases: 0. This CDR3 contains 15 residues. From germline, CDR1 is MNHNS and CDR2 SASEGT. CDR3 in DNA: TGTGCCAGCAGTGAAGGGACAGGGGGCTCCTACGAGCAGTACGTC. The encoded protein is CASSEGTGGSYEQYV.

This clone is categorized as medium-sized (0.01 to 0.1%). The gene calls are TRBV6-1 and TRBJ2-7; D unclear. Between the trimmed V and J ends, which lost 2 bases and 0 bases, there was a span of 5 bases. CDR1 and CDR2 from the germline V gene are MNHNS and SASEGT. CDR3 length: 13 residues. In nucleotides, the CDR3 is TGTGCCAGCAGTGAACAGAGCTCCTACGAGCAGTACTTC. It is translated as CASSEQSSYEQYF.

This clone appeared many times. V gene TRBV3-1 combines with J gene TRBJ2-7; D is ambiguous. This CDR3 contains 13 residues. Germline CDR1 and CDR2: LGHDT and YNNKEL (reference sequence). V was trimmed by 2 bases and J by 4 bases, leaving 9 bases between them. The CDR3 nucleotides read TGTGCCAGCAGCCAATCATTGCGTTACGAGCAGTACTTC. Its translation: CASSQSLRYEQYF.

This clone was observed many times. The rearrangement joins TRBV29-1 to TRBJ2-7, with D tentatively TRBD1 or TRBD2 (5 bases each). Per the germline V gene, CDR1 is SQVTM and CDR2 is ANQGSEA. This CDR3 contains 13 residues. The CDR3 protein is CSATIGGPYEQYF. CDR3 nucleotides: TGCAGTGCCACGATTGGGGGACCCTACGAGCAGTACTTC.

This clone was seen many times. This sequence joins TRBV3-1 and TRBJ2-3, with 10 bases identical to TRBD2. Trimming at V came to 0 bases and at J to 7 bases, leaving 10 bases not matched to a gene. CDR3 length: 17 amino acids. The germline CDR1 and CDR2 sequences are LGHDT and YNNKEL (reference sequence). The CDR3 sequence: CASSQDFATSGPNTQYF. The CDR3 region has the DNA TGTGCCAGCAGCCAAGATTTCGCGACTAGCGGGCCAAATACGCAGTATTTT.

This clone came up many times. This clone may be a read error of a much larger clone one base away. The rearrangement links TRBV11-2 to TRBJ2-3; D is perhaps TRBD1 or TRBD2 (5 bases each). Germline V lookup: CDR1 SGHAT, CDR2 FQNNGV. The CDR3 extends over 17 amino acids. V was clipped by 1 base and J by 2 bases, with 16 bases between them. The CDR3 here is CASSLVGALRDTDTQYF. The CDR3 nucleotides are TGTGCCAGCAGCTTAGTCGGGGCTTTAAGGGACACAGATACGCAGTATTTT.

The chain carries TRBV6-1 and TRBJ1-4; 9 positions match TRBD1. This CDR3 spans 19 amino acids. The germline V gene encodes CDR1 MNHNS and CDR2 SASEGT. V trimming: 5 bases; J trimming: 3 bases; junction bases outside the gene matches: 16. The CDR3 here is CASSLTLPGQGLSNEKLFF. CDR3 DNA sequence: TGTGCCAGCAGTCTAACTTTACCGGGACAGGGCTTGTCTAATGAAAAACTGTTTTTT.

This clone showed up many times. Other nucleotide sequences in the sample specify the same CDR3. V gene TRBV30 combines with J gene TRBJ2-7; D is ambiguous. Germline CDR1 is GTSNPN and CDR2 is SVGIG (reference sequence). The ends were cut back, 3 bases at V and 6 bases at J, with 15 bases in the middle. The CDR3 contains 13 residues. In DNA, the CDR3 is TGTGCCTGGAGCGCCCTGGGATCAGGCGAGCAGTACTTC. Translation gives CAWSALGSGEQYF. The entire variable domain, with the rest obtained from reference TRBV30 and TRBJ2-7, is as follows: SQTIHQWPATLVQPVGSPLSLECTVEGTSNPNLYWYRQAAGRGLQLLFYSVGIGQISSEVPQNLSASRPQDRQFILSSKKLLLSDSGFYLCAWSALGSGEQYFGPGTRLTVT.

This clone was recorded at least ten times. The chain uses TRBV11-2 and TRBJ2-7, with D tentatively TRBD1 or TRBD2 (5 bases each). The V gene lost 6 bases and the J gene lost 0 bases, with 15 bases spanning the gap. Germline CDR1 and CDR2: SGHAT and FQNNGV. This CDR3 spans 15 amino acids. The chain's CDR3 is CASRTPRDVSYEQYF. The CDR3 DNA sequence: TGTGCCAGCAGGACCCCACGGGACGTCTCCTACGAGCAGTACTTC. The full variable domain, rest sourced from reference TRBV11-2 and TRBJ2-7, is EAGVAQSPRYKIIEKRQSVAFWCNPISGHATLYWYQQILGQGPKLLIQFQNNGVVDDSQLPKDRFSAERLKGVDSTLKIQPAKLEDSAVYLCASRTPRDVSYEQYFGPGTRLTVT.

The rearrangement joins TRBV19 to TRBJ2-2; D perhaps matches TRBD1 (6 bases). Germline V CDR1 and CDR2: LNHDA, SQIVND (reference sequence). V lost 5 bases and J lost 8, with 12 bases in between. There are 13 residues in the CDR3. CDR3 protein: CASSQGTSGELFF. The CDR3 nucleotides are TGTGCCAGTAGTCAGGGGACGTCGGGGGAGCTGTTTTTT.

This clone was observed many times. This chain connects TRBV20-1 to TRBJ2-3; 9 nucleotides line up with TRBD1. Germline V lookup: CDR1 DFQATT, CDR2 SNEGSKA (reference sequence). Trimming took 5 bases from V and 3 from J; bases not matched to a gene: 12. This CDR3 is built from 16 residues. CDR3 DNA sequence: TGCAGTGCTGAACCTACAGGGGGCCCCTGGACAGATACGCAGTATTTT. As protein: CSAEPTGGPWTDTQYF.

The sample holds many counts of this clone. The gene calls are TRBV7-9 and TRBJ1-1; the D gene is possibly TRBD1 (5 bases). In germline, CDR1 is SEHNR, CDR2 FQNEAQ (reference sequence). Deletions cut 4 bases from V and 5 bases from J, with 17 bases between. This CDR3 contains 15 residues. The DNA for the CDR3 is TGTGCCAGCAGCTCCCGGGACCTGGTTGGGACTGAAGCTTTCTTT. Amino acids: CASSSRDLVGTEAFF.

This clone has more than one count but fewer than ten. This chain uses TRBV5-4 with TRBJ2-5, with D possibly matching TRBD2 (5 bases). V dropped 4 bases and J dropped 5 bases, with 24 bases sitting between them. Germline V gene sequence: CDR1 SGHNT, CDR2 YYREEE (reference sequence). CDR3 length: 17 amino acids. CDR3 nucleotides: TGTGCCAGCAGCCACCGGGGTGGAGCGGCCCTAGGTGAGACCCAGTACTTC. Its translation: CASSHRGGAALGETQYF.

This clone ranks as medium-sized. The chain carries TRBV20-1 and TRBJ1-5; the D is unclear. The CDR3 has 15 amino acids. Germline CDR1 and CDR2: DFQATT and SNEGSKA (reference sequence). V shed 5 bases and J shed 0 bases, with 14 bases lying between them. CDR3 loop: CSAREKLASNQPQHF. In nucleotides, the CDR3 is TGCAGTGCTCGGGAAAAACTGGCTAGCAATCAGCCCCAGCATTTT.

To note about this clone: At one boundary the junction diverges from the germline segment, which might be a read error. The chain combines TRBV11-2 with TRBJ2-3; D uncertain. Germline V gene data show CDR1 as SGHAT and CDR2 as FQNNGV. CDR3 length: 14 residues. This chain's CDR3 is CASRLALGSDTQYF. The CDR3 DNA is TGTGCGAGCAGACTTGCCCTAGGGTCAGATACGCAGTATTTT.

This clone was counted many times. The chain carries TRBV19 and TRBJ2-2; TRBD2 agrees at 9 bases. V lost 7 bases to trimming and J lost 6 bases; unmatched junction nucleotides: 9. The CDR3 runs to 15 residues. Per the germline V gene, CDR1 is LNHDA and CDR2 is SQIVND (reference sequence). CDR3 sequence: CASNGLAGWAGELFF. Here the CDR3 DNA reads TGTGCCAGTAACGGGCTAGCGGGATGGGCCGGGGAGCTGTTTTTT.

This clone is judged medium-sized. V is TRBV20-1 and J is TRBJ2-7, with TRBD2 matching 10 bases. Per germline, CDR1 DFQATT and CDR2 SNEGSKA (reference sequence). This CDR3 has 16 residues. Trimming took 1 base from V and 1 from J; bases not matched to a gene: 7. This CDR3 reads CSARGTGTSDSYEQYF. The CDR3 DNA sequence: TGCAGTGCTAGAGGTACTGGGACTAGCGATTCCTACGAGCAGTACTTC.

This clone was observed at least ten times. The rearrangement joins TRBV13 to TRBJ1-1; 10 nucleotides line up with TRBD1. The CDR3 is made up of 18 amino acids. Germline V gene data show CDR1 as PRHDT and CDR2 as FYEKMQ (reference sequence). V dropped 5 bases and J dropped 0; count of bases not matched to a gene: 12. The CDR3 loop reads CASSRISWDRGLNTEAFF. CDR3 in DNA: TGTGCCAGCAGCCGAATATCGTGGGACAGGGGATTGAACACTGAAGCTTTCTTT.